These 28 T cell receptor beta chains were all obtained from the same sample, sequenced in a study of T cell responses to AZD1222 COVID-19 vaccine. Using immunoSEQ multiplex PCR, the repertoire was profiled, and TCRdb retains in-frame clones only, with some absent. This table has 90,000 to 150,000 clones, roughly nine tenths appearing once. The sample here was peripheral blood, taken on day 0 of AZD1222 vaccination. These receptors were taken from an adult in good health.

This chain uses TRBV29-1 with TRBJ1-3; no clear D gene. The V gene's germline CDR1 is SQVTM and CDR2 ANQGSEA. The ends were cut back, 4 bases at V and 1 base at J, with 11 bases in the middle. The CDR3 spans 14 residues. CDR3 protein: CSVGLGQSGNTIYF. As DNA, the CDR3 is TGCAGCGTTGGATTAGGGCAGTCTGGAAACACCATATATTTT.

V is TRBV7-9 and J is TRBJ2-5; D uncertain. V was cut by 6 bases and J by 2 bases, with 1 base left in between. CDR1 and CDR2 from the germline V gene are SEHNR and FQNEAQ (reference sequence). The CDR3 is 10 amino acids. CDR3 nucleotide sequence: TGTGCCAGCAGTCAAGAGACCCAGTACTTC. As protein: CASSQETQYF.

This CDR3 is CASSSRVAGSFAEKLFF. CDR3 coding DNA: TGTGCCAGTAGCTCAAGGGTGGCGGGCAGTTTCGCTGAAAAACTGTTTTTT. V gene TRBV19 combines with J gene TRBJ1-4, with D hard to call. Trimming took off 6 bases at V and 7 bases at J, with 24 bases between the two ends. The CDR3 is 17 amino acids. Germline assignment: CDR1 LNHDA and CDR2 SQIVND (reference sequence).

CDR3 in DNA: TGTGCCACCAGTGATTTGGGGGGTTTTGGCTACACCTTC. Its protein product is CATSDLGGFGYTF. V is TRBV24-1 and J is TRBJ1-2, with D possibly being TRBD1 (5 bases). Germline V gene lookup returns CDR1 KGHDR and CDR2 SFDVKD. The CDR3 has 13 residues. Trimming stripped 0 bases from V and 7 bases from J, with 8 bases between.

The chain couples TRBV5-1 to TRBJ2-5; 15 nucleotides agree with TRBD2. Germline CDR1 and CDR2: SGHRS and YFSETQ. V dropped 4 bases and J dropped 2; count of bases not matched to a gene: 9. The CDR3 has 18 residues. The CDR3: CASSSGTSGRTRQETQYF. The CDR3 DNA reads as TGCGCCAGCAGCAGCGGGACTAGCGGGAGGACCCGTCAAGAGACCCAGTACTTC.

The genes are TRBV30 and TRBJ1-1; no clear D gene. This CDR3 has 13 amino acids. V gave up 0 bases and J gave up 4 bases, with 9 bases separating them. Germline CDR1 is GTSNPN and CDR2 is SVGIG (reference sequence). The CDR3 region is CAWSVKVGTEAFF. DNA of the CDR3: TGTGCCTGGAGTGTAAAGGTGGGCACTGAAGCTTTCTTT.

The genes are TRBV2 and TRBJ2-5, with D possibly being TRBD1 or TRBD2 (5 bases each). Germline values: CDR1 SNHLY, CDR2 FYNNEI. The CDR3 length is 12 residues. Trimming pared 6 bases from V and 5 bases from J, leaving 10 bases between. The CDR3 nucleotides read TGTGCCAGCAGGGGGGACGGGGAGACCCAGTACTTC. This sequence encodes CASRGDGETQYF.

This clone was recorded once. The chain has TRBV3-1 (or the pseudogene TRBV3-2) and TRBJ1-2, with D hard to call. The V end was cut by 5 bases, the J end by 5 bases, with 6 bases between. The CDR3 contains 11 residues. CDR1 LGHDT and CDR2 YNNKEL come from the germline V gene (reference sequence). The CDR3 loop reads CASSSTYGYTF. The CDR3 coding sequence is TGTGCCAGCAGCTCCACGTATGGCTACACCTTC.

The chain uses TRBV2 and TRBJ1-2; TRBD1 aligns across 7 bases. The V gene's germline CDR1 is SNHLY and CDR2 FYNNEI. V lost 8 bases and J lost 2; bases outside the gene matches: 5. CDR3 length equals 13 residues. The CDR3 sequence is CASSGDSNYGYTF. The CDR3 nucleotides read TGTGCCAGCTCGGGGGACAGCAACTATGGCTACACCTTC.

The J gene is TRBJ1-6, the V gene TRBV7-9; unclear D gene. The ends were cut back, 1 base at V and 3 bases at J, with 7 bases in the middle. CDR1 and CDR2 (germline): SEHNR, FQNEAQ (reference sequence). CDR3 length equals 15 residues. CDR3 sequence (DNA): TGTGCCAGCAGCTTAGTCGGGGTCTATAATTCACCCCTCCACTTT. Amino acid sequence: CASSLVGVYNSPLHF.

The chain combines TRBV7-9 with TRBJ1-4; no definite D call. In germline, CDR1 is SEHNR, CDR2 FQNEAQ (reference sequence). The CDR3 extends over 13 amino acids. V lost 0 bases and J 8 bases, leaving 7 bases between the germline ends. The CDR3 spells CASSLAFGEKLFF. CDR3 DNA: TGTGCCAGCAGCTTAGCGTTTGGAGAAAAACTGTTTTTT.

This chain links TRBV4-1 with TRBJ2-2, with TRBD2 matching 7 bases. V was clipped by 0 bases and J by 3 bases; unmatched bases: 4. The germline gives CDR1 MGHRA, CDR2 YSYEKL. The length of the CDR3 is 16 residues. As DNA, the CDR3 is TGCGCCAGCAGCCAAGAGGGAGGGCGCGACACCGGGGAGCTGTTTTTT. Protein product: CASSQEGGRDTGELFF.

The CDR3 nucleotides are TGTGCCACCAGTGAGGGCGGTATTAGCAGGCAGAATCAGCCCCAGCATTTT. It yields the protein CATSEGGISRQNQPQHF. The chain employs TRBV24-1 and TRBJ1-5; D is undetermined. This CDR3 region has 17 residues. Trimming took off 4 bases at V and 4 bases at J, with 19 bases between the two ends. Germline lookup yields CDR1 KGHDR and CDR2 SFDVKD.

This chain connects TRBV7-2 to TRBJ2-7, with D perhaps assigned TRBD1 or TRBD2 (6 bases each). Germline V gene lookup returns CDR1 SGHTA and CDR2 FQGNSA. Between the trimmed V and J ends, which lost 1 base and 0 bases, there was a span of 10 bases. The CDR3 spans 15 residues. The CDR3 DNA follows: TGTGCCAGCAGCTTAGGGGGGGCGAGCTCCTACGAGCAGTACTTC. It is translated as CASSLGGASSYEQYF.

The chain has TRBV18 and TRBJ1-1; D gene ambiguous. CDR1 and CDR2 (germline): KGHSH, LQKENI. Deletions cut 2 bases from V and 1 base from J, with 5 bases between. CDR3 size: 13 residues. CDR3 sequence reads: CASSPAANTEAFF. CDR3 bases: TGTGCCAGCTCACCAGCGGCGAACACTGAAGCTTTCTTT.

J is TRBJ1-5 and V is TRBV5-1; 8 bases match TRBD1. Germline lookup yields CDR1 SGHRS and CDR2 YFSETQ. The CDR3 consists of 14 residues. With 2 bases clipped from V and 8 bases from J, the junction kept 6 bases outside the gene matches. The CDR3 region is CASSFGAGGEPQHF. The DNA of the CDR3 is TGCGCCAGCAGCTTCGGCGCAGGGGGCGAGCCCCAGCATTTT.

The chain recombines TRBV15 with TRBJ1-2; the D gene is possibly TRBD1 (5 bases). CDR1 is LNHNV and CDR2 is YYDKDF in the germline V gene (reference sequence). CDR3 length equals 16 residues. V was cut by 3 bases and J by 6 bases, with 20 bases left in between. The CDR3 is CATSRLGWSGDHGYTF. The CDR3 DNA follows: TGTGCCACCAGCAGGTTGGGTTGGTCGGGGGACCATGGCTACACCTTC.

The CDR3 DNA follows: TGTGCCAGCAGAAGGACAGACAACTATGGCTACACCTTC. This encodes CASRRTDNYGYTF. V is TRBV6-5 and J is TRBJ1-2, with D possibly TRBD1 on 6 matching bases. This CDR3 comprises 13 residues. Germline CDR1 is MNHEY and CDR2 is SVGAGI. Trimming took off 6 bases at V and 2 bases at J, with 10 bases between the two ends.

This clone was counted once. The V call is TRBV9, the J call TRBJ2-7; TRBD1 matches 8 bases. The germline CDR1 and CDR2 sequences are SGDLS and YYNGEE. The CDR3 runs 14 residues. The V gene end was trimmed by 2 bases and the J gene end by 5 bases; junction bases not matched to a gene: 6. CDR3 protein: CASSVGQAKDEQYF. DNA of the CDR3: TGTGCCAGCAGCGTGGGACAGGCAAAGGACGAGCAGTACTTC.

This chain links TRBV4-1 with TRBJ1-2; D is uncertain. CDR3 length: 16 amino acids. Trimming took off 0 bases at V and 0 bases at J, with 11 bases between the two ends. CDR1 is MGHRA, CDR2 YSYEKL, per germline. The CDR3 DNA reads TGCGCCAGCAGCCAAGATCTGGCAGGAGCTAACTATGGCTACACCTTC. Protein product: CASSQDLAGANYGYTF.

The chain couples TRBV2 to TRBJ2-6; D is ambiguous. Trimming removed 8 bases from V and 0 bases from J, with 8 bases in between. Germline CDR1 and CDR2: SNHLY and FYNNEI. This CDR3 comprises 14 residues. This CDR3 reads CASLRNSGANVLTF. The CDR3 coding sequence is TGTGCCAGCCTCCGGAACTCTGGGGCCAACGTCCTGACTTTC.

The CDR3 sequence is CASSIGTDEQYF. CDR3 in DNA: TGTGCCAGCAGCATAGGGACAGATGAGCAGTACTTC. This chain joins TRBV7-6 and TRBJ2-7, with 7 bases fitting TRBD1. Germline V gives CDR1 SGHVS, CDR2 FNYEAQ. The V and J ends lost 5 bases and 7 bases, in that order; junction bases with no gene match: 5. The CDR3 totals 12 residues.

CDR3: CASSLIQGASTDTQYF. The CDR3 DNA reads TGTGCCAGCAGCCTAATACAGGGGGCGAGCACAGATACGCAGTATTTT. The chain carries TRBV28 and TRBJ2-3; 9 bases are shared with TRBD1. Unmatched junction bases numbered 7, after V lost 6 bases and J lost 0 bases. CDR3 length: 16 residues. Germline assignment: CDR1 MDHEN and CDR2 SYDVKM.

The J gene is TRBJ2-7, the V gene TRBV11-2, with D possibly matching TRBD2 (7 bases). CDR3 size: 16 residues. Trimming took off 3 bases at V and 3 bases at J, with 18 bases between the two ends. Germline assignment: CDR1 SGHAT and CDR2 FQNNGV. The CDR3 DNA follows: TGTGCCAGCAGCTTGCGGGGGCGGGACGCCTTCTACGAGCAGTACTTC. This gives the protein CASSLRGRDAFYEQYF.

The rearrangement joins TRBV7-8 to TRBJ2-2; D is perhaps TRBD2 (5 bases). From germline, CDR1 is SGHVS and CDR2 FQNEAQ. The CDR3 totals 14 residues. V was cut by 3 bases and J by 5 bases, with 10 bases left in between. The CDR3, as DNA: TGTGCCAGCAGCTTCGGGGTGAGGACCGGGGAGCTGTTTTTT. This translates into CASSFGVRTGELFF.

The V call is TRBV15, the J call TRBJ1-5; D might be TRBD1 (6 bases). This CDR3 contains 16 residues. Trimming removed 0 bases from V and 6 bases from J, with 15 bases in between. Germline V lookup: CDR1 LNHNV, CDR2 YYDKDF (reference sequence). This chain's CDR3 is CATSRDIQGWSQPQHF. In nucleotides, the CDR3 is TGTGCCACCAGCAGAGATATACAGGGATGGAGTCAGCCCCAGCATTTT.

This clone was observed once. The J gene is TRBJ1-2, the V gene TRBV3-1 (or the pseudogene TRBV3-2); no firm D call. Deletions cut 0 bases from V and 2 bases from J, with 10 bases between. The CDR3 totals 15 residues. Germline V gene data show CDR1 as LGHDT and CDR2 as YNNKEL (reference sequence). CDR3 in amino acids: CASSQDTRVNYGYTF. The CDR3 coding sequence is TGTGCCAGCAGCCAAGATACACGGGTAAACTATGGCTACACCTTC.

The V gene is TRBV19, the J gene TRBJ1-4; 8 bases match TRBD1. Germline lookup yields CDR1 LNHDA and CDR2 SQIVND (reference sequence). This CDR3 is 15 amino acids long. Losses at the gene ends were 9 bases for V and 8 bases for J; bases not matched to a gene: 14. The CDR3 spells CASDRGPPTREKLFF. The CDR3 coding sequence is TGTGCCAGCGACAGGGGCCCGCCGACCCGCGAAAAACTGTTTTTT.